These 3 T cell receptor beta chains share one sample of origin, sequenced in a study of CD8+ T cells in alopecia areata. The sequencing template was cDNA reverse transcribed from extracted RNA. Only in-frame clones appear in the TCRdb table, and some are missing; sequencing was by immunoSEQ multiplex PCR. The sample includes some 88,000 clones, 44% of them seen just once. The treatment: oral pan-JAK inhibitor, 5-10 mg twice daily. The sequencing used CD8+ T cells sorted from blood, collected at week 24, from a patient treated with tofacitinib. The receptors derive from a human donor with alopecia areata.

The chain has TRBV9 and TRBJ2-1; 10 bases align to TRBD2. The length of the CDR3 is 14 residues. From germline, CDR1 is SGDLS and CDR2 YYNGEE. Trimming cost V 4 bases and J 8 bases; bases outside gene matches: 6. The CDR3 sequence: CASSLAGVSYEQFF. CDR3 nucleotides: TGTGCCAGCAGCCTAGCGGGAGTTTCATATGAGCAGTTCTTC.

V gene TRBV7-6 combines with J gene TRBJ2-5, with TRBD1 matching 9 bases. The V and J ends lost 5 bases and 11 bases, in that order; junction bases with no gene match: 18. The germline V gene has CDR1 SGHVS and CDR2 FNYEAQ. The CDR3 is 16 residues long. The CDR3 DNA follows: TGTGCCAGCAGCCCATCACCGGGACAGGGAGGGTTGGAGCAGTACTTC. It translates to CASSPSPGQGGLEQYF.

The rearrangement joins TRBV29-1 to TRBJ1-1, with D possibly being TRBD1 (6 bases). Germline lookup yields CDR1 SQVTM and CDR2 ANQGSEA. The CDR3 is 11 amino acids. V was shortened by 3 bases and J by 8 bases, with 10 bases between the two germline ends. In DNA, the CDR3 is TGCAGCGTTGACCAGGGGTTAGAAGCTTTCTTT. This translates into CSVDQGLEAFF.